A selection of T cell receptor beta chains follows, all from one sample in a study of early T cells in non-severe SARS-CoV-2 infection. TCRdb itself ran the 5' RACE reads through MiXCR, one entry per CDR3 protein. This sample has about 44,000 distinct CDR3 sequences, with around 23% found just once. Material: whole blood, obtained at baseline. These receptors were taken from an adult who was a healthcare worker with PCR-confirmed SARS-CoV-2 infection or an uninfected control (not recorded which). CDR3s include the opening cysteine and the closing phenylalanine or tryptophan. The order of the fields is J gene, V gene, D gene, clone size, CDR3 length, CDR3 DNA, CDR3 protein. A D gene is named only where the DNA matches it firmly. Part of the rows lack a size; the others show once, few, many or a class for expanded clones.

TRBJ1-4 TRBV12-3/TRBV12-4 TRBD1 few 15 TGTGCCAGCAGTTCCCCGGGACAGGGGGTTGAAAAACTGTTTTTT CASSSPGQGVEKLFF
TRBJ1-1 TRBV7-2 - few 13 TGTGCCAGCAGCTTAAACAGGAACACTGAAGCTTTCTTT CASSLNRNTEAFF
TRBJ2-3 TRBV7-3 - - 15 TGTGCCAGCAGCCTATTTGGCCTATACACAGATACGCAGTATTTT CASSLFGLYTDTQYF
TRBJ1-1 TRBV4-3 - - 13 TGCGCCAGCAGCCAAGAGGCAGGGGCTGAAGCTTTCTTT CASSQEAGAEAFF
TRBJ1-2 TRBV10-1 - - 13 TGCGCCAGCAGTGAGACAGGGACCGATGGCTACACCTTC CASSETGTDGYTF
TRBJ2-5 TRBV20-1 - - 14 TGCAGTGCGCTTCCTGGACAGAACCAAGAGACCCAGTACTTC CSALPGQNQETQYF
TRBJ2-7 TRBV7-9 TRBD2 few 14 TGTGCCAGCAGCTTAAATGGCGGGGGACGGGAGCAGTACTTC CASSLNGGGREQYF
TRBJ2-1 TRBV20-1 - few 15 TGCAGTGCTGGCGATCTTAGGAGCTCCTACAATGAGCAGTTCTTC CSAGDLRSSYNEQFF
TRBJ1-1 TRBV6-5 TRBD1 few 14 TGTGCCAGCAGTTTCAGGACAGGGTACACTGAAGCTTTCTTT CASSFRTGYTEAFF
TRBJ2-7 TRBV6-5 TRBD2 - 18 TGTGCCAGCAGTTACGCCCTAGCGGGGGGCCGCACCACCTACGAGCAGTACTTC CASSYALAGGRTTYEQYF
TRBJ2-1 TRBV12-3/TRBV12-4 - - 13 TGTGCCAGCAGTTGGGGGGACGGCAATGAGCAGTTCTTC CASSWGDGNEQFF
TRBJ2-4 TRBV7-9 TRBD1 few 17 TGTGCCAGCAGCTTAGATCAGGACAGGGCGAGCAAAAACATTCAGTACTTC CASSLDQDRASKNIQYF
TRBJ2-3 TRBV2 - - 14 TGTGCCAGCTTACTGACAGGGCGGGAGGATACGCAGTATTTT CASLLTGREDTQYF
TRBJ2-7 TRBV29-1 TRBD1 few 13 TGCAGCGTTGGGGACAGGGATGCGGGGGAGCAGTACTTC CSVGDRDAGEQYF
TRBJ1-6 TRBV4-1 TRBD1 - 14 TGCGCCAGCAGCCCAAGGACAGGGCCTTCACCCCTCCACTTT CASSPRTGPSPLHF
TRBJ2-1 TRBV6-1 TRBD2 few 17 TGTGCCATCCAACAGGGCGGGAGGGCGAGCTCCTACAATGAGCAGTTCTTC CAIQQGGRASSYNEQFF
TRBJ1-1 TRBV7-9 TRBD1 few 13 TGTGCCAGCAGCTTGTCTGACAGGGCGGAAGCTTTCTTT CASSLSDRAEAFF
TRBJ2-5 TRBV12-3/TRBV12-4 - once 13 TGTGCCAGCAGTTTTCTCCGGTGGGAGACCCAGTACTTC CASSFLRWETQYF
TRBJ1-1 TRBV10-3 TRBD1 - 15 TGTGCCATCAGTGACCAGAACAGGGGAAGCACTGAAGCTTTCTTT CAISDQNRGSTEAFF
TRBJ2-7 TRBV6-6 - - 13 TGTGCCAGCAGTTACTCAGGGTCCTACGAGCAGTACTTC CASSYSGSYEQYF
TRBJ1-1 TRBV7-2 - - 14 TGTGCCAGCAGCGCCCAACAGGGTCCCACTGAAGCTTTCTTT CASSAQQGPTEAFF
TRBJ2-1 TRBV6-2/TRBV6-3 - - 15 TGTGCCAGCATCCCAGGGGGGGTCACATACAATGAGCAGTTCTTC CASIPGGVTYNEQFF
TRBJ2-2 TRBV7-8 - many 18 TGTGCCAGCAGCCAACTCCGACAGCCCACGAAGAACACCGGGGAGCTGTTTTTT CASSQLRQPTKNTGELFF
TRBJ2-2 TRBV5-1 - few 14 TGCGCCAGCAGCCTTGCACAGGGAGCCGGGGAGCTGTTTTTT CASSLAQGAGELFF
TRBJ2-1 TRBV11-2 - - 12 TGTGCCAGCAGCTTTGTCTCTAATGAGCAGTTCTTC CASSFVSNEQFF
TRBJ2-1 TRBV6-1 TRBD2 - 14 TGTGCCGCGGAAGCGGGGATCGACTACAATGAGCAGTTCTTC CAAEAGIDYNEQFF
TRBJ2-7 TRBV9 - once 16 TGTGCCAGCAGCCCCCGGACCGGGTTTAGCTCCTACGAGCAGTACTTC CASSPRTGFSSYEQYF
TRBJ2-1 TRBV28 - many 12 TGTGCCAGCAATCCAGGGTTCAATGAGCAGTTCTTC CASNPGFNEQFF
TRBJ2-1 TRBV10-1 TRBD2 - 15 TGCGCCAGCAGCCGTGGTGGGGAGGGGTACAATGAGCAGTTCTTC CASSRGGEGYNEQFF
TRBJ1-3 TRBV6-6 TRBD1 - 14 TGTGCCAGCAGTGTCACAGGGGCTGGAAACACCATATATTTT CASSVTGAGNTIYF
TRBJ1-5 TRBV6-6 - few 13 TGTGCCCACGGGGAGGGGAGCAATCAGCCCCAGCATTTT CAHGEGSNQPQHF
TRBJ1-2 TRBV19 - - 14 TGTGCCAGTAGTATCCCCCAGGGGACCTATGGCTACACCTTC CASSIPQGTYGYTF
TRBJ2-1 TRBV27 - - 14 TGTGCCAGCAGTTTTCTTGGCGTCTACAATGAGCAGTTCTTC CASSFLGVYNEQFF
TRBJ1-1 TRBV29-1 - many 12 TGCAGCGTTGAGGCTGAGGACACTGAAGCTTTCTTT CSVEAEDTEAFF
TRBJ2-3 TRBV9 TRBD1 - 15 TGTGCCAGCAGCGCCGGGACAGGGGGGCCAGATACGCAGTATTTT CASSAGTGGPDTQYF
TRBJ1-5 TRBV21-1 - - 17 TGTACCAGCAGCAAAAAACAGGGGGACCATAGCAATCAGCCCCAGCATTTT CTSSKKQGDHSNQPQHF
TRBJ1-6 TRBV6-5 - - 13 TGTGCCAGCAGTTACTCGGGCAATTCACCCCTCCACTTT CASSYSGNSPLHF
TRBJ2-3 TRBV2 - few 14 TGTGCCAGCATCGGGCAGCCTAGCACAGATACGCAGTATTTT CASIGQPSTDTQYF
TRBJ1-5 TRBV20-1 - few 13 TGCAGTACCGCTAGAGTAACTGATCAGCCCCAGCATTTT CSTARVTDQPQHF
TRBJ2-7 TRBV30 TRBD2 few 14 TGTGCCTGGAGTTTACGGGGGGGGCCCTACGAGCAGTACTTC CAWSLRGGPYEQYF
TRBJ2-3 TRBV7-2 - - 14 TGTGCCAGCAGCCTCCGGGACAGCACAGATACGCAGTATTTT CASSLRDSTDTQYF
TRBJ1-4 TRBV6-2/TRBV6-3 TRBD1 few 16 TGTGCCAGCAGCTCGTCGGACAGGCAGATTAATGAAAAACTGTTTTTT CASSSSDRQINEKLFF
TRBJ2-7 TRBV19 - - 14 TGTGCCGTATCCCCGGGCAGACACGCCTACGAGCAGTACTTC CAVSPGRHAYEQYF
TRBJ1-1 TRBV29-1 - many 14 TGCAGCGTTGGGGGGGAGGCCTCGGACACTGAAGCTTTCTTT CSVGGEASDTEAFF
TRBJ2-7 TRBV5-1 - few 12 TGCGCCAGCAGCTTGGGGAACTACGAGCAGTACTTC CASSLGNYEQYF
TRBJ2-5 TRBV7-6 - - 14 TGTGCCAGCAGGAGAGGGTCGGGGGAGGAGACCCAGTACTTC CASRRGSGEETQYF
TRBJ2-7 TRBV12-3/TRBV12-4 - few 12 TGTGCCAGCAGTCCCCACCTTAGCGAGCAGTACTTC CASSPHLSEQYF
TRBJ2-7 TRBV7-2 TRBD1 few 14 TGTGCCAGCAGCTTAGACGGGACAGGGGCCGAGCAGTACTTC CASSLDGTGAEQYF
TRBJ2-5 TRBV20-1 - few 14 TGCAGTGCTAAGGACGAGATTCGGCGAGAGACCCAGTACTTC CSAKDEIRRETQYF
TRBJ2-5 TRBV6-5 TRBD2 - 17 TGTGCCAGCAGGCAACTAGCGGGGGGCCTCCCCAGTTCAGCCCAGTACTTC CASRQLAGGLPSSAQYF
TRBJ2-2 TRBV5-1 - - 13 TGCGCCAGCAGCTTGGATGTAACCGGGGAGCTGTTTTTT CASSLDVTGELFF
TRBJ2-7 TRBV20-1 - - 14 TGCAGTGCCACACCGGACAACACCGTCTACGAGCAGTACTTC CSATPDNTVYEQYF
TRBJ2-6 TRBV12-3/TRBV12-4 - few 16 TGTGCCAGCAGTTTTCGTATCGGGGCTGGGGCCAACGTCCTGACTTTC CASSFRIGAGANVLTF
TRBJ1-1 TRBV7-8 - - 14 TGTGCCAGCAGCCGACTCAGAGTGAACACTGAAGCTTTCTTT CASSRLRVNTEAFF
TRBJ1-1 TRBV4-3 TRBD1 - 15 TGCGCCAGCAGTGTGAACGGACAGGTAAACACTGAAGCTTTCTTT CASSVNGQVNTEAFF
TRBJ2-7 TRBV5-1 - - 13 TGCGCCAGCAGCAGCAGAAGTACCTACGAGCAGTACTTC CASSSRSTYEQYF
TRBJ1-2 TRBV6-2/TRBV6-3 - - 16 TGTGCCAGCAGTTACCCTCCAAAGGGAGGATCCTATGGCTACACCTTC CASSYPPKGGSYGYTF
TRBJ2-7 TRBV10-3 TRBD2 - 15 TGTGCCATCAGTGAACCAGCGGGGGCGACCTACGAGCAGTACTTC CAISEPAGATYEQYF